The following is a T cell receptor (beta chain) sequence with its context. Antigen: not known. Uncontrolled infection, other autoimmune disease, pregnancy or lactation led to exclusion. Researchers took RNA transcripts and amplified the TCR beta CDR3 regions from them. With the HTBI primer set, the TCR CDR3 went through a first round of RT-PCR. TCRdb re-called the multiplex PCR reads through MiXCR, storing one row per CDR3 protein. Of 700,000 or so distinct CDR3 sequences listed, 16% were seen once; the top ten hold under 9.5%. The sample belongs to a study of T cells in Graves' hyperthyroidism and ophthalmopathy. Findings of the study overall: Stable hyperthyroidism was separated from ophthalmopathy by a model based on 13 V-J features. Most thyroid clonotypes that were expanded above 0.001 also turned up in blood.

The CDR3 is 14 amino acids. From germline, CDR1 is KGHSH and CDR2 LQKENI. V lost 3 bases, J lost 2 bases, and 11 bases lay in between. This TCR was sampled from a young man with Graves' hyperthyroidism. Material: blood. This chain joins TRBV18 and TRBJ2-7; no reliable D call. The CDR3, as DNA: TGTGCCAGCTCACCCCCCATGGGGACCTACGAGCAGTACTTC. Protein product: CASSPPMGTYEQYF.